The present T cell receptor beta chain was sequenced within a study of blood T cells in healthy people across ages. CDR3 size: 15 residues. With 0 bases removed from V and 3 bases from J, the gap between germline ends came to 9 bases. CDR1 and CDR2 (germline): MGHRA, YSYEKL. Sample-barcoded 5' priming and a J-beta primer mix drove a second PCR of about 6 to 12 cycles. Carrying 12 random nucleotides, a template-switch adaptor labeled each individual cDNA molecule. TCRdb re-derived calls from the 5' RACE reads in MiXCR, one entry per CDR3 protein. The table records under 2 million distinct CDR3 sequences, roughly 30% of them present only once. This clonotype has at least ten counts. Donors were healthy Caucasian individuals from Russia aged about 6 to 95.

This TCR was sampled from a woman aged 25-40 years in good health. The rearrangement links TRBV4-1 to TRBJ2-1; unclear D gene. The sample taken for sequencing was blood. The DNA for the CDR3 is TGCGCCAGCAGCCAAGATTGGAACAGCTACAATGAGCAGTTCTTC. It is translated as CASSQDWNSYNEQFF.